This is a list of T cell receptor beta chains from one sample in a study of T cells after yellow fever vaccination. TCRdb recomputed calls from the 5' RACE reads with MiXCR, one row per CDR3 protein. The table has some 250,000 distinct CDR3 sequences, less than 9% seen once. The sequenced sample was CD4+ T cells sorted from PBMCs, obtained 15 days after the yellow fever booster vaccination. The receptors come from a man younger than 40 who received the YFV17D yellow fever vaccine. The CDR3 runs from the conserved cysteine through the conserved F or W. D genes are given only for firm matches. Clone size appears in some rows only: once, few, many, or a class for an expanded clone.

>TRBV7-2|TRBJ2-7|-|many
TGTGCCAGCAGCTTAGGAGGCGGCTACGAGCAGTACTTC
CASSLGGGYEQYF
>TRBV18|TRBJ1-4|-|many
TGTGCCAGCCGGCAGCAGGGGAATGAAAAACTGTTTTTT
CASRQQGNEKLFF
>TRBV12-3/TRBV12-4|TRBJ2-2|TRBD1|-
TGTGCCAGCAGTAAGGGACAGGGGGTTCAGGCCGGGGAGCTGTTTTTT
CASSKGQGVQAGELFF
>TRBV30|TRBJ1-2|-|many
TGTGCCTGGAGTTTTGGAGGGGGGGCCAAAGGCTACACCTTC
CAWSFGGGAKGYTF
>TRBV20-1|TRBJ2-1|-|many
TGCAGTGCTAGAGAGGCCTCCTACAATGAGCAGTTCTTC
CSAREASYNEQFF
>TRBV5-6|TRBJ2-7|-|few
TGTGCCACCACGTGGGGGGTGACCTCCTCCGAGCAGTACTTC
CATTWGVTSSEQYF
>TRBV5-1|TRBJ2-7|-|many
TGTGCCAGCAGTTCCAGCGACTCCTACGAGCAGTACTTC
CASSSSDSYEQYF
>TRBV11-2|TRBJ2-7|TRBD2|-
TGTGCCAGCAGCTTTTGGACTAGCGGGAGGTCCGAGCAGTACTTC
CASSFWTSGRSEQYF
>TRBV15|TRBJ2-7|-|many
TGTGCCACCAGCAGAGGCCTCAGCGACGAGCAGTACTTC
CATSRGLSDEQYF
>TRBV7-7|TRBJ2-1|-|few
TGTGCCAGCAGCTCGGGACCCTTGGTGGGACCCAATGAGCAGTTCTTC
CASSSGPLVGPNEQFF
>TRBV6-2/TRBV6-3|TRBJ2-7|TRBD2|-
TGTGCCAGCAGTCCACTGACTAGCGGGAGGTACGAGCAGTACTTC
CASSPLTSGRYEQYF
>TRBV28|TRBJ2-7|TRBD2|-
TGTGCCAGCGCATCGGCGGGAGAGATTCGGATCGGGGAGCAGTACTTC
CASASAGEIRIGEQYF
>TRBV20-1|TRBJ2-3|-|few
TGCAGTGCTAGAGACCTGGGGAGGGGGACTAGCACAGATACGCAGTATTTT
CSARDLGRGTSTDTQYF
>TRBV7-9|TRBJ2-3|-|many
TGTGCCAGCAGCTTACAGGGGCTAGATACGCAGTATTTT
CASSLQGLDTQYF
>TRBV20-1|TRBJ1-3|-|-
TGCAGTGCTAGTTGGTTGGGGGGTTCTTCTGGAAACACCATATATTTT
CSASWLGGSSGNTIYF
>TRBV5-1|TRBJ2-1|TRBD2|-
TGCGCCAGCAGCCCTGCCCCGGGGGGCTACAATGAGCAGTTCTTC
CASSPAPGGYNEQFF
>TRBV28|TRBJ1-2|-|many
TGTGCCAGCAGCCTCCCCCTCCTACGGGGAAGAGGCTACACCTTC
CASSLPLLRGRGYTF